The clone carrying this T cell receptor (beta chain) was seen a single time. CDR3 length: 14 amino acids. CDR1 and CDR2 from the germline V gene are SEHNR and FQNEAQ (reference sequence). V was cut by 2 bases and J by 8 bases, with 12 bases left in between. Generated by immunoSEQ multiplex PCR, the TCRdb table keeps only in-frame clones and is missing some. The data hold 180,000 or so clones, with about 88% observed a single time. These data belong to a study of blood T cell repertoires in COVID-19. The source is a woman in her forties with acute COVID-19. The sample comprised PBMCs or T cells enriched from blood (not recorded which). The chain uses TRBV7-9 and TRBJ2-2, with a possible D match to TRBD2 (5 bases). The CDR3 is CASSLREVAGELFF. DNA for the CDR3: TGTGCCAGCAGCTTACGGGAAGTGGCGGGGGAGCTGTTTTTT.